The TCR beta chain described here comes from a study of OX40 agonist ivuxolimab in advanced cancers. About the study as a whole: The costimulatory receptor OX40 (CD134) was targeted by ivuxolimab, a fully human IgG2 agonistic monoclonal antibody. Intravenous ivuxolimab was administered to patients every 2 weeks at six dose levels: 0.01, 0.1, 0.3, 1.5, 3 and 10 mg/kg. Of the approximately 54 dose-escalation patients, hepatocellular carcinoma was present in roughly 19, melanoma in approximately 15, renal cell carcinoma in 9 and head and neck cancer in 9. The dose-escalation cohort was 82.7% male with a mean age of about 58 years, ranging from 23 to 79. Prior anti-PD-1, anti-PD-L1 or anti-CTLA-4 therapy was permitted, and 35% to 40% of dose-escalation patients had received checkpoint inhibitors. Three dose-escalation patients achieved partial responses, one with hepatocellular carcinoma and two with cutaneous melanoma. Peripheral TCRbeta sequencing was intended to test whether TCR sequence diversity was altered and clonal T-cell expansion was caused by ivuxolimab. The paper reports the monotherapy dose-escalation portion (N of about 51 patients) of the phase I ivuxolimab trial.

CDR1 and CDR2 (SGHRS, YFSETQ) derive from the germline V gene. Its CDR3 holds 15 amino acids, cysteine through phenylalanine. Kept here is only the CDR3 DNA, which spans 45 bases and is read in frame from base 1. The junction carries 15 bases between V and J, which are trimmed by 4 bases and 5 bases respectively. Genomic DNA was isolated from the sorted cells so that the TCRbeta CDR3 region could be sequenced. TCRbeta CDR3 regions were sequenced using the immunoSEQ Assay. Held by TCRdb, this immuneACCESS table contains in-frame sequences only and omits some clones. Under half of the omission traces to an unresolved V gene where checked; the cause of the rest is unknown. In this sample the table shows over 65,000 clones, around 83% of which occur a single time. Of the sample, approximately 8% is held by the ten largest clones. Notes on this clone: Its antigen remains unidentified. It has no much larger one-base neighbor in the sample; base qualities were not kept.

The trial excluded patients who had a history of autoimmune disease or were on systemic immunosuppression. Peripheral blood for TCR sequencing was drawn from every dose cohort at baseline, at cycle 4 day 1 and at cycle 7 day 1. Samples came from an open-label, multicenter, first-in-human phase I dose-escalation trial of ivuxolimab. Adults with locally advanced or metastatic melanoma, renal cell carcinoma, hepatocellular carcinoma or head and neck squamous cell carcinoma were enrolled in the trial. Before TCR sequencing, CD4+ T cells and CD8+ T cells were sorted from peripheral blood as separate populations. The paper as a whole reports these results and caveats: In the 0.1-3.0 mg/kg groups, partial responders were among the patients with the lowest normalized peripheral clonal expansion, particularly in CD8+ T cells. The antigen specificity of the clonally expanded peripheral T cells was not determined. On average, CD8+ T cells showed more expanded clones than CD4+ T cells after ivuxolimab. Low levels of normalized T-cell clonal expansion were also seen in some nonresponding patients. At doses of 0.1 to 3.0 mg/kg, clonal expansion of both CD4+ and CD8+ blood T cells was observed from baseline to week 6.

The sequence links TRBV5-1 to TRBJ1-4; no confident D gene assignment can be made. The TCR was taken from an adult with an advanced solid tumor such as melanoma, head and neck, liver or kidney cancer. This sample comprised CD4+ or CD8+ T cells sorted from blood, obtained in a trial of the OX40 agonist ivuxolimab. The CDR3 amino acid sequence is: CASSPVGMKNEKLFF. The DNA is TGCGCCAGCAGCCCCGTAGGGATGAAAAATGAAAAACTGTTTTTT.